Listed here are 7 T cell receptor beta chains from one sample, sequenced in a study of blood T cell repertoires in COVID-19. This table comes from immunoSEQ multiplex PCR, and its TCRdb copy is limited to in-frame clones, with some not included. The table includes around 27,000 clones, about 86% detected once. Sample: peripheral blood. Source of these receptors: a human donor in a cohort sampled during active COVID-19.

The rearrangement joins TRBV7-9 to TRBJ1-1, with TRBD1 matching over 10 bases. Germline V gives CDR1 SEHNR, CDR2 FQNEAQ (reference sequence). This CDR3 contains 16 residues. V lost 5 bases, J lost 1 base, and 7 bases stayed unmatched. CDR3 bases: TGTGCCAGCAGCCCCCCTGGGACAGGGGCGAACACTGAAGCTTTCTTT. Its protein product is CASSPPGTGANTEAFF.

The CDR3 DNA sequence: TGCGCCAGCAGCCCCCGAACAGGGTGGAACACTGAAGCTTTCTTT. This gives the protein CASSPRTGWNTEAFF. The V and J genes are TRBV4-1 and TRBJ1-1; D might be TRBD1 (6 bases). V dropped 4 bases and J dropped 1 base, with 13 bases sitting between them. The CDR3 is 15 residues long. Germline values: CDR1 MGHRA, CDR2 YSYEKL.

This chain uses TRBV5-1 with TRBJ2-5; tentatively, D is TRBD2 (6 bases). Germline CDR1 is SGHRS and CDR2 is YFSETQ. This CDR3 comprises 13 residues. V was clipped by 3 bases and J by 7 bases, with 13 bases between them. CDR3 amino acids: CASSSRLDGTQYF. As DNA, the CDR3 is TGCGCCAGCAGCTCCAGACTAGACGGGACCCAGTACTTC.

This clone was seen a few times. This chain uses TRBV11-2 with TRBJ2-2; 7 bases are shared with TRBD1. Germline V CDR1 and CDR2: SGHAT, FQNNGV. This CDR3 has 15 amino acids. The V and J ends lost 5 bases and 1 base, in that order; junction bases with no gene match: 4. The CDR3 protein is CASSRDSRNTGELFF. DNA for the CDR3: TGTGCCAGCAGCCGGGACAGCCGGAACACCGGGGAGCTGTTTTTT.

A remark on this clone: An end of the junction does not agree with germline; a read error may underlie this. The CDR3 bases are TGTGCTAGCAGCCCACTAAGCGGGGTGGACAATGAGCAGTTCTTC. It yields the protein CASSPLSGVDNEQFF. The J gene is TRBJ2-1, the V gene TRBV7-7; 7 nucleotides match TRBD2. The V gene's germline CDR1 is SSHAT and CDR2 FNYEAQ (reference sequence). The CDR3 sequence is 15 residues long.

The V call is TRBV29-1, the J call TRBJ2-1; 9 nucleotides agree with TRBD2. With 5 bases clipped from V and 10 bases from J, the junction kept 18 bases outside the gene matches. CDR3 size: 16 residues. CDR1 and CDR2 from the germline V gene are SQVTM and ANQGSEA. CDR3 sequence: CSVSNRRGGLPSEQFF. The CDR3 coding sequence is TGCAGCGTTTCGAATCGGCGGGGGGGGCTCCCCAGCGAGCAGTTCTTC.

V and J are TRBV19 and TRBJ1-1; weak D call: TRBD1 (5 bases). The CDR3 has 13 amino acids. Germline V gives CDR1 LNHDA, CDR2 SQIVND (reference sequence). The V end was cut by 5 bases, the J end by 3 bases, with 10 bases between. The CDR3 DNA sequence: TGTGCCAGTAGTTTCGACAGTTACACTGAAGCTTTCTTT. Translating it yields CASSFDSYTEAFF. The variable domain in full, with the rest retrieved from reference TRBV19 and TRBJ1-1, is DGGITQSPKYLFRKEGQNVTLSCEQNLNHDAMYWYRQDPGQGLRLIYYSQIVNDFQKGDIAEGYSVSREKKESFPLTVTSAQKNPTAFYLCASSFDSYTEAFFGQGTRLTVV.